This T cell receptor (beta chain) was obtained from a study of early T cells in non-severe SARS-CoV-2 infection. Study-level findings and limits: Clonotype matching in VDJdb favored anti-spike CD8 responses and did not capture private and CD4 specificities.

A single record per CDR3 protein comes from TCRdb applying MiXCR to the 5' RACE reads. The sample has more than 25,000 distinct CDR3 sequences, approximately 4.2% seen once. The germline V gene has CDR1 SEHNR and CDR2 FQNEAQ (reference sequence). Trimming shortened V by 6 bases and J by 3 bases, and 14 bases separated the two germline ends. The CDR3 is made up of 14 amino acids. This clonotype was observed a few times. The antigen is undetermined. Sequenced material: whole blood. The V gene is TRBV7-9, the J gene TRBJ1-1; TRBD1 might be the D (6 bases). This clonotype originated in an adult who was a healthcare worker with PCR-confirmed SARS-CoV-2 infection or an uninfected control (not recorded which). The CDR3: CASSSPRQDTEAFF. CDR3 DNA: TGTGCCAGCAGTTCCCCTCGACAGGACACTGAAGCTTTCTTT.